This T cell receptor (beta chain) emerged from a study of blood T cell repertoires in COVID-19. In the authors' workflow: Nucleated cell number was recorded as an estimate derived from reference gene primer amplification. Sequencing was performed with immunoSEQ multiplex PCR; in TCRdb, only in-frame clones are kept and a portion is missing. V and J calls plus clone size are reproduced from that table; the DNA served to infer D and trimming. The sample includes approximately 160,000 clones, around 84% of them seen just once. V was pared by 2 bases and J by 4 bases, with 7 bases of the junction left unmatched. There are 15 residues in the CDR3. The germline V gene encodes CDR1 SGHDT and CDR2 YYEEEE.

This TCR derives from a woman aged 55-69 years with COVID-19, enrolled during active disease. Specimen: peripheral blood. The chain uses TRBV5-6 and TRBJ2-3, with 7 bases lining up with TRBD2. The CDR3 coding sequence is TGTGCCAGCAGCTTCGGGCTAGCGGAACCAGATACGCAGTATTTT. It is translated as CASSFGLAEPDTQYF.